This record covers a single TCR beta chain. What it binds is not known. Survey level was the resolution at which the v3.0 immunoSEQ assay ran. Roughly 40,000-50,000 T-cell genomes per sample were the sequencing target. The data were produced by immunoSEQ multiplex PCR, yet TCRdb's version contains in-frame clones alone and is incomplete. The data contain tens of thousands of clones, 82% of them singletons. These data come from a study of long-term antiretroviral therapy in people with HIV. V lost 7 bases and J lost 2, with 15 bases in between. Germline CDR1 and CDR2: WSHSY and SAAADI. This CDR3 has 16 amino acids. Findings and caveats of the study: Documentation of ART adherence, viral resistance or therapy changes was absent. Spans of CDR3 length were tighter for HIV repertoires than for controls.

The sequencing used unsorted PBMCs, collected 0.3 years after starting antiretroviral therapy. The V call is TRBV10-2, the J call TRBJ1-6; no reliable D call. This TCR was recovered from a young man with HIV. In DNA, the CDR3 is TGCGCCAGCACCGCCCCCCGTATGGCCTATAATTCACCCCTCCACTTT. It yields the protein CASTAPRMAYNSPLHF.